This T cell receptor (beta chain) was captured in a study of CD8+ T cells in alopecia areata. Study context: Skin was taken from roughly 6-12-month-old C3H/HeJ graft donors that had spontaneous alopecia and grafted onto roughly 7-11-week-old female C3H/HeJ mice.

Turning to this clone: The antigen is not known. Gene names and germline refer to mouse. The observed sequence ends 4 residues before the CDR3 terminus, with the missing tail filled in from the germline J gene.

Markers used for sorting pooled cutaneous lymph node cells were CD4, CD8alpha, NKG2D, NKG2ACE and others. Findings and caveats of the study: Possibly as an HLA-related effect, TCR sharing across patients appeared less clear than in mice. Normal scalp showed lower clonality than lesional scalp, especially alopecia totalis/universalis. Sequencing of scalp tissue also captures the resident alphabeta T cells of normal skin.

There are 13 residues in the CDR3. Germline V gene lookup returns CDR1 NSHNY and CDR2 SYGAGN. With V trimmed by 2 bases and J by 5 bases, 1 base remained unmatched. Isolated RNA was reverse transcribed into cDNA used as the sequencing template. The assay was immunoSEQ multiplex PCR, and TCRdb's table has in-frame clones only and misses some. The data show 290,000 or so clones, with none appearing a single time. This sequence joins TRBV13-1 and TRBJ2-1; the match to TRBD1 covers 7 bases. The source material was CD4+ T cells sorted from a lymph node. This TCR came from a C3H/HeJ mouse with alopecia areata. Strain haplotype at MHC: H2-k. The CDR3 sequence: CASSETGHAEQFF. The CDR3 DNA, read in part, is TGTGCCAGCAGTGAGACAGGGCATGCT.